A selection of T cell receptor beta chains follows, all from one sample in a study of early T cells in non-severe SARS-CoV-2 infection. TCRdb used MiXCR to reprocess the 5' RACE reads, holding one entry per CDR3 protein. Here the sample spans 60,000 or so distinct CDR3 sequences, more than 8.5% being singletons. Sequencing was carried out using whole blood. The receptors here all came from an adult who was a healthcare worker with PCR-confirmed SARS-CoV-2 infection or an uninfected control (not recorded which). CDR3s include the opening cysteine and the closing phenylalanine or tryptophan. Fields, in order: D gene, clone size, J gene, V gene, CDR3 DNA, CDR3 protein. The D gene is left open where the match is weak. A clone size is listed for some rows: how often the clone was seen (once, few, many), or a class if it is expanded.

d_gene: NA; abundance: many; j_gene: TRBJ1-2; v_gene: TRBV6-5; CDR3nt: TGTGCCAGCAGTTACTCCGGGACCGCCGGGGGCTACACCTTC; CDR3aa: CASSYSGTAGGYTF
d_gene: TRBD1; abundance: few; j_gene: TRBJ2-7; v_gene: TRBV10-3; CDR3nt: TGTGCCATCAACCGAGGACAGGGCGAGCAGTACTTC; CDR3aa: CAINRGQGEQYF
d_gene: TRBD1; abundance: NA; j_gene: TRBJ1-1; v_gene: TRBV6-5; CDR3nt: TGTGCCAGCAGTCCTCCCGGGACAGGGAACACTGAAGCTTTCTTT; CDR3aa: CASSPPGTGNTEAFF
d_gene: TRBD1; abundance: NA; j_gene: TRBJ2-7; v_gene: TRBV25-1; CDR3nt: TGTGCCAGCAGTGCCTCTGCCGGGACAGCAAACTACGAGCAGTACTTC; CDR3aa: CASSASAGTANYEQYF
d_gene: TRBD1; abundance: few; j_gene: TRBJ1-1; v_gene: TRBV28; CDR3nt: TGTGCCAGCAGTGAGCTCGGGACAGTCTACACTGAAGCTTTCTTT; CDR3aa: CASSELGTVYTEAFF
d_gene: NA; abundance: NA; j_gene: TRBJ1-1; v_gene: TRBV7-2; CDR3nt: TGTGCCAGCAGGAGGACAGCGTCGAACACTGAAGCTTTCTTT; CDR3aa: CASRRTASNTEAFF
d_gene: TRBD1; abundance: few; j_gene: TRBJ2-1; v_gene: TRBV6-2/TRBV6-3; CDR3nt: TGTGCCAGCAGTTATTGGAGACAGGGGAGGAATGAGCAGTTCTTC; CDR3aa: CASSYWRQGRNEQFF
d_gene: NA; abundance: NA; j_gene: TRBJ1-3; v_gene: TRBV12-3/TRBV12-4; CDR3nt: TGTGCCAGCAGATCAGGGACGGGATCCTCTGGAAACACCATATATTTT; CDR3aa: CASRSGTGSSGNTIYF
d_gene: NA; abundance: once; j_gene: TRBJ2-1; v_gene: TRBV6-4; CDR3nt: TGTGCCAGCAGTGTTGAGGATTTCAACAATGAGCAGTTCTTC; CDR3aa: CASSVEDFNNEQFF
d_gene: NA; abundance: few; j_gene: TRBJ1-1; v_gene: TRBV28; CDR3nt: TGTGCCAGCAGTCCGGCAGATAAGGTCCCTGAAGCTTTCTTT; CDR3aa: CASSPADKVPEAFF
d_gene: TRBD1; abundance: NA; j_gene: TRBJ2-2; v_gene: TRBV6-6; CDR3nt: TGTGCCAGCAGTGGGGACAGGGGATACACCGGGGAGCTGTTTTTT; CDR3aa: CASSGDRGYTGELFF
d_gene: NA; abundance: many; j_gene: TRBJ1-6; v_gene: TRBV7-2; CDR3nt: TGTGCCAGCAGCTTACTCCCCAGCCATAATTCACCCCTCCACTTT; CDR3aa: CASSLLPSHNSPLHF
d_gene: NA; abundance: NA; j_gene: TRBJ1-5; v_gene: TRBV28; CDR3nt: TGTGCCAGCAGTTCCCCCGGGCCTCTTGCCCAGCATTTT; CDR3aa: CASSSPGPLAQHF
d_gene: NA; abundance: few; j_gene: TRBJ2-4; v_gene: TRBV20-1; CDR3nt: TGCAGTGCTACCCCTCCTGTTAACCAAGCCAAAAACATTCAGTACTTC; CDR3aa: CSATPPVNQAKNIQYF
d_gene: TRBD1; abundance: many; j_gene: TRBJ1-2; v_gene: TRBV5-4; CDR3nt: TGTGCCAGCAGCCGTGACAGGGTGGTTGATGGCTACACCTTC; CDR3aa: CASSRDRVVDGYTF
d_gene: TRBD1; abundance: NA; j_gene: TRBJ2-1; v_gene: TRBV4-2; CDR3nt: TGTGCCAGCGGACAGGGGGGAGCGGATGAGCAGTTCTTC; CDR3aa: CASGQGGADEQFF
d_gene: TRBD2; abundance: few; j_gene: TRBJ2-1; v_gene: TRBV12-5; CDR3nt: TGTGCTAGTGGTTTGGTACCTAGCGGGAGGGTTCATGAGCAGTTCTTC; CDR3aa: CASGLVPSGRVHEQFF
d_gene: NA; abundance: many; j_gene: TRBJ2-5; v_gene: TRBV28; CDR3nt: TGTGCCAGCAGCAGGGTAGGGACCCAGTACTTC; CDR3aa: CASSRVGTQYF
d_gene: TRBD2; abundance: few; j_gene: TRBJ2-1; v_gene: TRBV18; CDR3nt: TGTACCAGCTCACCGACGGGACTAGATATAAATGAGCAGTTCTTC; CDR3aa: CTSSPTGLDINEQFF
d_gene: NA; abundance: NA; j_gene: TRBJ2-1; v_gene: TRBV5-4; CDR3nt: TGTGCCAGCAGCTCCCGACCCACAGAGCAGTTCTTC; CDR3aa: CASSSRPTEQFF